This is a list of T cell receptor beta chains from one sample in a study of response to subunit inactivated influenza vaccine. TCRdb re-called the RT-PCR reads with MiXCR, one entry per CDR3 protein. The sample has around 850,000 distinct CDR3 sequences, roughly 20% seen once. Sequenced material: PBMCs from blood, taken 5 to 6 days after vaccination. The receptors shown here come from a man aged 50-59 years who received an inactivated influenza vaccine. CDR3s include the opening cysteine and the closing phenylalanine or tryptophan. The D gene is left open where the match is weak. For some rows the clone size is stated as once, few or many, or as a class when expanded; others skip it.

D: NA; J: TRBJ2-3; size: few; V: TRBV6-2/TRBV6-3; CDR3: CASKEADTQYF; DNA: TGTGCCAGCAAAGAGGCAGATACGCAGTATTTT
D: TRBD2; J: TRBJ2-7; size: many; V: TRBV20-1; CDR3: CSATTGTRRNYEQYF; DNA: TGCAGTGCTACTACCGGGACTAGGAGAAACTACGAGCAGTACTTC
D: TRBD2; J: TRBJ2-5; size: many; V: TRBV7-2; CDR3: CASSPSRAGGRETQYF; DNA: TGTGCCAGCAGCCCTTCCCGAGCGGGGGGCCGAGAGACCCAGTACTTC
D: TRBD2; J: TRBJ2-1; size: NA; V: TRBV2; CDR3: CASKGTSENNEQFF; DNA: TGTGCCAGCAAGGGGACTAGCGAGAACAATGAGCAGTTCTTC
D: NA; J: TRBJ2-7; size: few; V: TRBV28; CDR3: CASSSPLEQYF; DNA: TGTGCCAGCAGTTCTCCCCTCGAGCAGTACTTC
D: NA; J: TRBJ2-7; size: few; V: TRBV20-1; CDR3: CSARGGDFPYEQYF; DNA: TGCAGTGCTAGAGGCGGGGATTTCCCCTACGAGCAGTACTTC
D: NA; J: TRBJ2-5; size: NA; V: TRBV24-1; CDR3: CATSDPGSRGQETQYF; DNA: TGTGCCACCAGTGATCCTGGGAGTCGGGGACAAGAGACCCAGTACTTC
D: NA; J: TRBJ1-5; size: few; V: TRBV15; CDR3: CATSRERGHYSNQPQHF; DNA: TGTGCCACCAGCAGAGAGAGGGGACATTATAGCAATCAGCCCCAGCATTTT
D: TRBD1; J: TRBJ1-1; size: NA; V: TRBV4-1; CDR3: CASRYTGVENTEAFF; DNA: TGCGCCAGCAGGTATACAGGGGTAGAAAACACTGAAGCTTTCTTT
D: NA; J: TRBJ1-2; size: NA; V: TRBV9; CDR3: CASSVERSGADGYTF; DNA: TGTGCCAGCAGCGTAGAGCGCTCCGGGGCGGATGGCTACACCTTC
D: NA; J: TRBJ2-7; size: NA; V: TRBV3-1; CDR3: CASSQGEHYEQYF; DNA: TGTGCCAGCAGCCAAGGAGAACACTACGAGCAGTACTTC
D: TRBD2; J: TRBJ2-2; size: many; V: TRBV12-3/TRBV12-4; CDR3: CASSQLAGGNTGELFF; DNA: TGTGCCAGCAGTCAATTAGCGGGGGGTAACACCGGGGAGCTGTTTTTT
D: TRBD1; J: TRBJ2-7; size: NA; V: TRBV27; CDR3: CASSWRQGVPLYEQYF; DNA: TGTGCCAGCAGTTGGAGACAGGGAGTCCCCCTCTACGAGCAGTACTTC
D: NA; J: TRBJ2-5; size: few; V: TRBV9; CDR3: CASSAGPDERETQYF; DNA: TGTGCCAGCAGCGCGGGCCCTGATGAGAGGGAGACCCAGTACTTC
D: TRBD2; J: TRBJ2-7; size: few; V: TRBV27; CDR3: CASALGTRPYEQYF; DNA: TGTGCCAGCGCCCTTGGGACTAGACCCTACGAGCAGTACTTC
D: TRBD1; J: TRBJ1-2; size: once; V: TRBV18; CDR3: CASSKDRGFIYGYTF; DNA: TGTGCCAGCTCAAAGGACAGGGGATTTATCTATGGCTACACCTTC
D: NA; J: TRBJ1-1; size: NA; V: TRBV6-2/TRBV6-3; CDR3: CASTLNMNTEAFF; DNA: TGTGCCAGCACCCTGAATATGAACACTGAAGCTTTCTTT
D: TRBD1; J: TRBJ2-3; size: many; V: TRBV6-2/TRBV6-3; CDR3: CASSTEGTGLVPQYF; DNA: TGTGCCAGCAGCACCGAGGGGACAGGGCTGGTCCCGCAGTATTTT
D: NA; J: TRBJ2-7; size: NA; V: TRBV5-5; CDR3: CASSGTLYRKYEQYF; DNA: TGTGCCAGCAGCGGGACCCTTTATCGCAAGTACGAGCAGTACTTC
D: TRBD2; J: TRBJ2-1; size: NA; V: TRBV6-1; CDR3: CASSPPDGGANSEQFF; DNA: TGTGCCAGCAGCCCACCTGACGGGGGGGCCAATAGCGAGCAGTTCTTC
D: NA; J: TRBJ2-5; size: many; V: TRBV4-1; CDR3: CASSQSLTYQETQYF; DNA: TGCGCCAGCAGCCAATCTTTAACATATCAAGAGACCCAGTACTTC
D: NA; J: TRBJ1-1; size: NA; V: TRBV6-5; CDR3: CASSYSSAGRTEAFF; DNA: TGTGCCAGCAGTTACTCGAGTGCAGGACGCACTGAAGCTTTCTTT
D: TRBD2; J: TRBJ2-7; size: NA; V: TRBV20-1; CDR3: CSASQPGLATPGQYF; DNA: TGCAGTGCTAGTCAACCGGGACTAGCGACCCCTGGGCAGTACTTC
D: NA; J: TRBJ1-6; size: few; V: TRBV12-3/TRBV12-4; CDR3: CASRATGNNSPLHF; DNA: TGTGCCAGCAGAGCCACAGGGAATAATTCACCCCTCCACTTT
D: NA; J: TRBJ2-1; size: NA; V: TRBV27; CDR3: CASSWRGPDNEQFF; DNA: TGTGCCAGCAGTTGGAGGGGGCCGGACAATGAGCAGTTCTTC
D: NA; J: TRBJ1-2; size: NA; V: TRBV6-1; CDR3: CASNPSRRGYGYTF; DNA: TGTGCCAGCAATCCCAGCCGCCGGGGCTATGGCTACACCTTC
D: NA; J: TRBJ1-2; size: NA; V: TRBV6-1; CDR3: CASSETLEGYGYTF; DNA: TGTGCCAGCAGTGAAACCCTAGAAGGCTATGGCTACACCTTC
D: NA; J: TRBJ2-1; size: NA; V: TRBV7-2; CDR3: CASSAGAYEQFF; DNA: TGTGCCAGCAGCGCGGGGGCCTATGAGCAGTTCTTC
D: NA; J: TRBJ1-2; size: many; V: TRBV5-6; CDR3: CASSSGTEGYTF; DNA: TGTGCCAGCAGCTCCGGGACGGAGGGCTACACCTTC
D: NA; J: TRBJ2-2; size: few; V: TRBV9; CDR3: CASSAGQGGSNTGELFF; DNA: TGTGCCAGCAGCGCGGGGCAGGGGGGCTCGAACACCGGGGAGCTGTTTTTT
D: TRBD2; J: TRBJ2-3; size: NA; V: TRBV7-8; CDR3: CASSLLAGEVTDTQYF; DNA: TGTGCCAGCAGCTTACTAGCGGGGGAGGTCACAGATACGCAGTATTTT
D: NA; J: TRBJ1-5; size: few; V: TRBV5-1; CDR3: CASSLDPGNQPQHF; DNA: TGCGCCAGCAGCTTGGATCCGGGGAATCAGCCCCAGCATTTT
D: TRBD2; J: TRBJ2-1; size: NA; V: TRBV7-2; CDR3: CASSLIAGWGYNEQFF; DNA: TGTGCCAGCAGCTTAATAGCGGGCTGGGGCTACAATGAGCAGTTCTTC
D: TRBD1; J: TRBJ1-1; size: NA; V: TRBV7-9; CDR3: CASSIGTENAEAFF; DNA: TGTGCCAGCAGCATAGGGACAGAGAACGCTGAAGCTTTCTTT
D: TRBD2; J: TRBJ2-5; size: NA; V: TRBV9; CDR3: CASSVGLAGGGQETQYF; DNA: TGTGCCAGCAGCGTCGGTCTAGCGGGGGGCGGCCAAGAGACCCAGTACTTC
D: NA; J: TRBJ1-2; size: NA; V: TRBV20-1; CDR3: CSVEDRTNYGYTF; DNA: TGCAGCGTAGAAGACCGAACTAACTATGGCTACACCTTC
D: TRBD2; J: TRBJ2-1; size: few; V: TRBV7-7; CDR3: CASSPGLAAGGEQFF; DNA: TGTGCCAGCAGCCCTGGACTAGCGGCAGGGGGTGAGCAGTTCTTC
D: NA; J: TRBJ2-1; size: few; V: TRBV3-1; CDR3: CASSQYGYSSYNEQFF; DNA: TGTGCCAGCAGCCAGTATGGATATAGCTCCTACAATGAGCAGTTCTTC
D: TRBD2; J: TRBJ2-3; size: NA; V: TRBV7-2; CDR3: CASSLAFTLAGVFVDTQYF; DNA: TGTGCCAGCAGCTTAGCCTTCACACTAGCGGGAGTTTTTGTGGATACGCAGTATTTT
D: NA; J: TRBJ1-5; size: NA; V: TRBV20-1; CDR3: CSAKTGSSNQPQHF; DNA: TGCAGTGCTAAAACAGGGTCTAGCAATCAGCCCCAGCATTTT
D: TRBD1; J: TRBJ1-3; size: NA; V: TRBV11-2; CDR3: CASSSRDRWSGNTIYF; DNA: TGTGCCAGCAGCTCCCGGGACAGGTGGTCTGGAAACACCATATATTTT
D: TRBD1; J: TRBJ2-2; size: NA; V: TRBV20-1; CDR3: CSARETGRGTGELFF; DNA: TGCAGTGCAAGAGAGACAGGGCGCGGCACCGGGGAGCTGTTTTTT
D: NA; J: TRBJ2-7; size: few; V: TRBV11-2; CDR3: CASWETGPNPYEQYF; DNA: TGTGCCAGCTGGGAGACAGGCCCAAATCCCTACGAGCAGTACTTC
D: NA; J: TRBJ2-5; size: few; V: TRBV7-2; CDR3: CASSSPLSETQYF; DNA: TGTGCCAGCAGTTCGCCCCTGTCGGAGACCCAGTACTTC
D: TRBD2; J: TRBJ2-3; size: NA; V: TRBV4-3; CDR3: CASSQDLQRGPYTDTQYF; DNA: TGCGCCAGCAGCCAAGACCTTCAGCGGGGGCCCTACACAGATACGCAGTATTTT
D: NA; J: TRBJ2-7; size: NA; V: TRBV6-2/TRBV6-3; CDR3: CASSRQSAYEQYF; DNA: TGTGCCAGCAGCCGCCAATCGGCCTACGAGCAGTACTTC
D: NA; J: TRBJ1-4; size: many; V: TRBV20-1; CDR3: CSARGDLGEKLFF; DNA: TGCAGTGCTAGAGGGGACTTGGGTGAAAAACTGTTTTTT
D: NA; J: TRBJ1-1; size: many; V: TRBV18; CDR3: CASSRGHNTEAFF; DNA: TGTGCCAGCTCTCGAGGACATAACACTGAAGCTTTCTTT
D: NA; J: TRBJ2-7; size: once; V: TRBV15; CDR3: CATSRDLGAMSYEQYF; DNA: TGTGCCACCAGCAGAGATCTGGGGGCAATGTCCTACGAGCAGTACTTC
D: NA; J: TRBJ2-7; size: NA; V: TRBV12-3/TRBV12-4; CDR3: CASARGQNEQYF; DNA: TGTGCCAGCGCCCGGGGGCAAAACGAGCAGTACTTC
D: NA; J: TRBJ2-1; size: many; V: TRBV12-3/TRBV12-4; CDR3: CASSEPGQLSYNEQFF; DNA: TGTGCCAGCAGCGAACCCGGACAGCTCTCCTACAATGAGCAGTTCTTC
D: TRBD2; J: TRBJ2-1; size: few; V: TRBV5-1; CDR3: CASSPSSGGYNEQFF; DNA: TGCGCCAGCAGCCCGTCTAGCGGAGGCTACAATGAGCAGTTCTTC
D: TRBD2; J: TRBJ2-3; size: NA; V: TRBV20-1; CDR3: CSARDPGGIGTQYF; DNA: TGCAGTGCTAGAGATCCGGGGGGGATTGGTACGCAGTATTTT
D: TRBD1; J: TRBJ1-6; size: NA; V: TRBV11-2; CDR3: CASSPGQVGYNSPLHF; DNA: TGTGCCAGCAGCCCCGGACAGGTGGGCTATAATTCACCCCTCCACTTT
D: NA; J: TRBJ1-3; size: NA; V: TRBV5-5; CDR3: CASSLVDTIYF; DNA: TGTGCCAGCAGCTTGGTTGACACCATATATTTT
D: NA; J: TRBJ1-4; size: NA; V: TRBV11-2; CDR3: CASSQERGEKLFF; DNA: TGTGCCAGCAGCCAGGAACGAGGTGAAAAACTGTTTTTT